This TCR beta chain was obtained from a study of cytomegalovirus exposure and HLA in healthy donors. Notes on the study in general: Upon later analysis, HLA-associated TCR beta chains proved more clonally expanded than other, equally common chains. Apart from CMV serostatus, no immune exposure information was available.

Primers: 60 Vbeta forward and 13 Jbeta reverse. Sequencing was performed with immunoSEQ multiplex PCR; in TCRdb, only in-frame clones are kept and a portion is missing. This listing includes fewer than 150,000 clones. Germline assignment: CDR1 MNHNS and CDR2 SASEGT. With V trimmed by 4 bases and J by 3 bases, 7 bases remained unmatched. The CDR3 is made up of 16 amino acids. Of note for this clone: Its antigen is undetermined.

The material sequenced was PBMCs. This TCR was sampled from a middle-aged man in good health and CMV-seronegative. The chain is built from TRBV6-1 and TRBJ2-3; 10 nucleotides line up with TRBD1. The CDR3 reads CASSVRQGAATDTQYF. The CDR3 DNA follows: TGTGCCAGCAGTGTGAGACAGGGGGCAGCGACAGATACGCAGTATTTT.